The rows below give T cell receptor beta chains drawn from one sample of a study of cytomegalovirus exposure and HLA in healthy donors. Sequencing was performed with immunoSEQ multiplex PCR; in TCRdb, only in-frame clones are kept and a portion is missing. The repertoire has over 130,000 clones, 75% to 80% of them found once; the top ten carry approximately 5.6%. The source material was PBMCs. The origin of the receptors is a woman in her thirties or forties in good health and CMV-seropositive. Each CDR3 is given with its conserved first and last residue. The D gene is left open where the match is weak. Some rows have no size entry. The others give once, few or many, or a class for an expanded clone.

clone size: .; J gene: TRBJ2-5; V gene: TRBV18; D gene: TRBD2; CDR3 protein: CASSPPGLGKETQYF; CDR3 DNA: TGTGCCAGCTCACCCCCGGGACTAGGGAAAGAGACCCAGTACTTC
clone size: .; J gene: TRBJ2-7; V gene: TRBV11-3; D gene: .; CDR3 protein: CASSLGGDVYEQYF; CDR3 DNA: TGTGCCAGCAGCTTAGGGGGGGACGTCTACGAGCAGTACTTC
clone size: .; J gene: TRBJ2-7; V gene: TRBV28; D gene: TRBD1; CDR3 protein: CATNRGTYEQYF; CDR3 DNA: TGTGCCACCAACAGGGGTACCTACGAGCAGTACTTC
clone size: .; J gene: TRBJ2-5; V gene: TRBV5-1; D gene: TRBD1; CDR3 protein: CASSDRVGKETQYF; CDR3 DNA: TGCGCCAGTTCGGACAGGGTCGGTAAAGAGACCCAGTACTTC
clone size: .; J gene: TRBJ2-7; V gene: TRBV27; D gene: .; CDR3 protein: CASSPAGNYEQYF; CDR3 DNA: TGTGCCAGCAGTCCCGCGGGGAACTACGAGCAGTACTTC
clone size: .; J gene: TRBJ2-1; V gene: TRBV5-1; D gene: TRBD2; CDR3 protein: CASSTVAGDYEQFF; CDR3 DNA: TGCGCCAGCAGCACCGTAGCGGGCGATTATGAGCAGTTCTTC
clone size: .; J gene: TRBJ2-7; V gene: TRBV27; D gene: TRBD2; CDR3 protein: CASSLSLGTRAYEQYF; CDR3 DNA: TGTGCCAGCAGTTTATCGCTCGGGACTAGGGCCTACGAGCAGTACTTC
clone size: few; J gene: TRBJ2-5; V gene: TRBV9; D gene: TRBD2; CDR3 protein: CASSGEREGVTQYF; CDR3 DNA: TGTGCCAGCAGCGGGGAGCGGGAGGGTGTGACCCAGTACTTC
clone size: .; J gene: TRBJ2-1; V gene: TRBV5-1; D gene: .; CDR3 protein: CASSWGEGDNEQFF; CDR3 DNA: TGCGCCAGCAGCTGGGGGGAGGGGGACAATGAGCAGTTCTTC
clone size: once; J gene: TRBJ2-5; V gene: TRBV7-8; D gene: .; CDR3 protein: CASSFFRGETQYF; CDR3 DNA: TGTGCCAGCAGCTTTTTTCGGGGAGAGACCCAGTACTTC